This T cell receptor (beta chain) came from a study of CD4 T cells in relation to SARS-CoV-2 and coronaviruses. The table came from immunoSEQ multiplex PCR; TCRdb's copy has only in-frame clones and leaves some out. The table includes 43,000 or so clones, over 75% detected once. In regard to this clone: Its antigen is currently unknown.

V gave up 5 bases and J gave up 4 bases, with 12 bases separating them. This CDR3 has 13 residues. Germline values: CDR1 MNHEY, CDR2 SVGAGI. Naive or memory CD4+ cells were cultured 1:1 with T cell-depleted PBMCs plus CEF. Sample: naive CD4+ T cells from PBMCs, cultured in vitro. Subset noted: naive CD4+ T cells isolated by negative enrichment. The chain has TRBV6-5 and TRBJ2-7; tentative D call: TRBD1 (6 bases). The clonotype comes from an adult with COVID-19. The CDR3 loop reads CASSTGTWYEQYF. The CDR3 DNA is TGTGCCAGCAGTACCGGGACATGGTACGAGCAGTACTTC.